This is a list of T cell receptor beta chains from one sample in a study of graft-versus-host responses after intestinal transplantation. Generated by immunoSEQ multiplex PCR, the TCRdb table keeps only in-frame clones and is missing some. The data show over 60,000 clones, with roughly 92% seen just once and less than 8% held by the top ten. Source: bone marrow, taken 700 to 850 days after intestinal transplantation. The receptors stem from a human patient who received an intestinal transplant, so some T cells may come from the graft donor. Each CDR3 is given with its conserved first and last residue. D genes are given only for firm matches. Clone size is shown for a subset of rows, as once, few, many or a class of expanded clone.

.	.	TRBV9	TRBJ2-5	CASSANRQETQYF	TGTGCCAGCAGCGCCAACAGGCAAGAGACCCAGTACTTC
.	TRBD2	TRBV9	TRBJ2-3	CASSVLAGADTQYF	TGTGCCAGCAGCGTACTAGCGGGGGCAGATACGCAGTATTTT
.	.	TRBV19	TRBJ1-6	CASSSSQGTYNSPLHF	TGTGCCAGTAGTTCATCGCAGGGGACCTATAATTCACCCCTCCACTTT
.	TRBD1	TRBV7-3	TRBJ2-5	CASSPIGTGGYETQYF	TGTGCCAGCAGCCCCATCGGGACAGGGGGGTATGAGACCCAGTACTTC
.	TRBD1	TRBV6-5	TRBJ2-1	CASSYKGQGYNEQFF	TGTGCCAGCAGTTACAAGGGACAGGGTTACAATGAGCAGTTCTTC
.	.	TRBV9	TRBJ2-1	CASSVRDHEQFF	TGTGCCAGCAGCGTCAGGGACCATGAGCAGTTCTTC
.	TRBD1	TRBV4-2	TRBJ2-7	CASSLSQGASHEQYF	TGTGCCAGCAGCTTAAGCCAGGGGGCGAGTCACGAGCAGTACTTC
.	.	TRBV9	TRBJ2-7	CASSVDKSSYEQYF	TGTGCCAGCAGCGTAGATAAAAGCTCCTACGAGCAGTACTTC
.	.	TRBV19	TRBJ2-7	CASSIQEGIYEQYF	TGTGCCAGTAGTATACAGGAGGGGATCTACGAGCAGTACTTC
.	TRBD2	TRBV6-1	TRBJ2-7	CASRLTSGDHYEQYF	TGTGCCAGCAGACTGACTAGCGGAGACCACTACGAGCAGTACTTC
.	TRBD1	TRBV9	TRBJ2-7	CASSAGTGGFEQYF	TGTGCCAGCAGCGCCGGGACAGGGGGCTTCGAGCAGTACTTC
.	.	TRBV6-5	TRBJ1-2	CASSYLRQPPYGYTF	TGTGCCAGCAGTTATCTAAGACAGCCGCCTTATGGCTACACCTTC
.	.	TRBV18	TRBJ2-5	CASSPPSGTHKETQYF	TGTGCCAGCTCACCACCTTCCGGGACACATAAAGAGACCCAGTACTTC
.	TRBD2	TRBV10-3	TRBJ2-7	CAISPGLAGSDEQYF	TGTGCCATCAGCCCGGGACTAGCGGGGTCTGACGAGCAGTACTTC
once	.	TRBV7-3	TRBJ2-1	CARSKDSTYNEQFF	TGTGCCAGATCTAAGGACAGTACCTACAATGAGCAGTTCTTC
.	.	TRBV5-1	TRBJ1-2	CASSLEPDLGGYTF	TGCGCCAGCAGCTTGGAACCAGACCTAGGTGGCTACACCTTC
.	TRBD1	TRBV5-5	TRBJ1-6	CASKRDREDSPLHF	TGTGCCAGCAAACGGGACAGGGAGGATTCACCCCTCCACTTT
.	.	TRBV4-1	TRBJ2-7	CASSQDLRITYEQYF	TGCGCCAGCAGCCAAGATCTACGGATAACTTACGAGCAGTACTTC
.	.	TRBV6-6	TRBJ2-7	CASSYLGAAGEQYF	TGTGCCAGCAGTTACCTCGGGGCCGCTGGCGAGCAGTACTTC
.	.	TRBV18	TRBJ1-5	CASSPGESNQPQHF	TGTGCCAGCTCACCAGGTGAATCCAATCAGCCCCAGCATTTT
.	.	TRBV6-5	TRBJ2-1	CASSFKNEQFF	TGTGCCAGCAGTTTTAAGAATGAGCAGTTCTTC
once	TRBD1	TRBV10-3	TRBJ2-2	CAISDPTGVAGELFF	TGTGCCATCAGTGATCCTACAGGGGTGGCCGGGGAGCTGTTTTTT
.	.	TRBV12-5	TRBJ1-6	CASGLVRGGNSPLHF	TGTGCTAGTGGTTTGGTACGGGGTGGGAATTCACCCCTCCACTTT
.	.	TRBV4-2	TRBJ1-1	CASSQQDGDLTVTEAFF	TGTGCCAGCAGCCAACAAGACGGAGACTTAACGGTCACTGAAGCTTTCTTT
.	.	TRBV7-9	TRBJ1-2	CASSLERGGYTF	TGTGCCAGCAGCTTAGAGAGGGGTGGCTACACCTTC
.	TRBD2	TRBV5-4	TRBJ2-7	CASSLTSAHEQYF	TGTGCCAGCAGCTTGACTAGCGCCCACGAGCAGTACTTC
.	.	TRBV25-1	TRBJ1-1	CASSESLDPMNTEAFF	TGTGCCAGCAGTGAATCCCTGGACCCGATGAACACTGAAGCTTTCTTT
.	TRBD1	TRBV19	TRBJ1-6	CASSRGQPTISPLHF	TGTGCCAGTAGTAGGGGACAGCCGACTATTTCACCCCTCCACTTT
.	.	TRBV7-9	TRBJ1-1	CASSLDSPEAFF	TGTGCCAGCAGCCTGGACAGTCCTGAAGCTTTCTTT
.	TRBD2	TRBV2	TRBJ2-3	CASGLAGTDTQYF	TGTGCCAGCGGACTAGCGGGCACAGATACGCAGTATTTT
.	.	TRBV29-1	TRBJ2-5	CSVEEGAGETQYF	TGCAGCGTTGAAGAGGGAGCAGGGGAGACCCAGTACTTC
.	.	TRBV19	TRBJ2-1	CASSPQGPSYNEQFF	TGTGCCAGCAGCCCCCAGGGGCCGTCCTACAATGAGCAGTTCTTC
.	.	TRBV4-1	TRBJ2-7	CASSQDLYEQYF	TGCGCCAGCAGCCAAGACCTCTACGAGCAGTACTTC
.	.	TRBV7-9	TRBJ2-7	CATDRDIPDEQYF	TGTGCCACAGATCGGGACATTCCTGACGAGCAGTACTTC
.	.	TRBV6-1	TRBJ2-5	CASSERKGTYRETQYF	TGTGCCAGCAGTGAAAGAAAGGGGACATATAGGGAGACCCAGTACTTC
.	TRBD1	TRBV6-5	TRBJ2-1	CASTDRDGDNEQFF	TGTGCCAGCACAGACAGGGATGGGGACAATGAGCAGTTCTTC
.	.	TRBV9	TRBJ2-7	CASSVGQGSKYF	.
.	.	TRBV7-2	TRBJ2-7	CASSFSSSYEQYF	TGTGCCAGCAGCTTCAGTAGCTCCTACGAGCAGTACTTC
.	TRBD1	TRBV5-1	TRBJ2-2	CASSNSTGLLESGELFF	TGCGCCAGCAGCAACTCGACAGGGCTACTAGAGTCCGGGGAGCTGTTTTTT
.	.	TRBV5-4	TRBJ2-7	CASSSPRHHEQYF	TGTGCCAGCAGCTCCCCTAGACACCACGAGCAGTACTTC
.	.	TRBV5-4	TRBJ2-5	CASSSDRQETQYF	TGTGCCAGCAGCTCCGACAGGCAAGAGACCCAGTACTTC
few	.	TRBV19	TRBJ2-1	CASSIRDGAYNEQFF	TGTGCCAGTAGTATCCGGGACGGAGCCTACAATGAGCAGTTCTTC
.	.	TRBV12-5	TRBJ1-5	CASGLGHSNQPQHF	TGTGCTAGTGGTTTGGGGCATAGCAATCAGCCCCAGCATTTT
.	.	TRBV6-5	TRBJ2-7	CASSWGTGNHEQYF	TGTGCCAGCAGTTGGGGGACCGGGAACCACGAGCAGTACTTC
.	.	TRBV4-1	TRBJ2-7	CASRRSGQSYEQYF	TGCGCCAGCAGGCGCTCGGGACAAAGCTACGAGCAGTACTTC
.	TRBD1	TRBV6-5	TRBJ2-7	CASSPDRGAYEQYF	TGTGCCAGCAGCCCGGACAGGGGAGCCTACGAGCAGTACTTC
.	TRBD1	TRBV9	TRBJ2-2	CASRVDGVGTGGSGELFF	TGTGCCAGCAGAGTCGACGGCGTGGGGACAGGGGGCTCCGGGGAGCTGTTTTTT
.	.	TRBV11-2	TRBJ2-7	CASSLTWEQYF	TGTGCCAGCAGCTTAACCTGGGAGCAGTACTTC
.	.	TRBV19	TRBJ2-7	CASSMRGRGYEQYF	TGTGCCAGTAGTATGAGGGGCAGGGGCTACGAGCAGTACTTC
.	.	TRBV6-5	TRBJ1-3	CASSYSKFGSGNTIYF	TGTGCCAGCAGTTACTCGAAGTTCGGCTCTGGAAACACCATATATTTT
.	.	TRBV28	TRBJ2-4	CASSPAGRAKNIQYF	TGTGCCAGCAGCCCTGCGGGGAGAGCCAAAAACATTCAGTACTTC
once	TRBD2	TRBV9	TRBJ2-1	CASSGTSGTSSEQFF	TGTGCCAGCAGCGGTACTAGCGGGACCTCTAGTGAGCAGTTCTTC
few	.	TRBV30	TRBJ1-3	CAWNGQGNTIYF	TGTGCCTGGAACGGACAGGGAAACACCATATATTTT
.	.	TRBV5-6	TRBJ2-4	CASSPVIAKNIQYF	TGTGCCAGCAGCCCCGTAATAGCCAAAAACATTCAGTACTTC
.	.	TRBV6-4	TRBJ1-1	CASRRAGNTEAFF	TGTGCCAGCAGAAGGGCGGGGAACACTGAAGCTTTCTTT
.	TRBD2	TRBV11-2	TRBJ2-3	CASSLDLTSGDTDTQYF	TGTGCCAGCAGCTTAGATCTGACTAGCGGAGACACAGATACGCAGTATTTT
.	.	TRBV19	TRBJ1-1	CASRLTVQYAEAFF	TGTGCCAGTAGGCTAACAGTACAGTACGCTGAAGCTTTCTTT
.	.	TRBV5-4	TRBJ1-2	CASSLGMGPNYGYTF	TGTGCCAGCAGCTTGGGGATGGGACCTAACTATGGCTACACCTTC
.	TRBD2	TRBV5-4	TRBJ2-7	CASRLAGSYEQYF	TGTGCCAGCAGACTAGCGGGCTCCTACGAGCAGTACTTC
once	TRBD1	TRBV7-9	TRBJ1-1	CASSVGQGRTEAFF	TGTGCCAGCAGCGTTGGACAGGGGAGGACTGAAGCTTTCTTT